This T cell receptor beta chain was identified in a study of blood T cell repertoires in COVID-19. Adults between roughly 18 and 95 years of age took part from about two dozen US areas. Clinical history reported by participants formed the basis on which cohorts were assigned. Recovered Cohort 3 donors showed two negative PCRs, clearance, or symptom resolution. Per the authors' pipeline: Amplification of reference gene primers provided the estimated nucleated cell counts. Data came from immunoSEQ multiplex PCR; TCRdb stores just in-frame clones and leaves some out. The DNA gave D and trimming, while V, J and clone size come from that table. This table holds 490,000 or so clones, 85% to 90% found once. This CDR3 contains 16 residues. Trimming stripped 3 bases from V and 6 bases from J, with 15 bases between. CDR1 is LGHNA and CDR2 is YSLEER in the germline V gene.

The sequenced material came from PBMCs or T cells enriched from blood (not recorded which). The origin of this receptor is a woman between 40 and 55 years old who had recovered from COVID-19. The chain couples TRBV4-3 to TRBJ1-6; tentatively, D is TRBD1 (5 bases). CDR3 residues: CASSQNQGASNSPLHF. The CDR3 DNA sequence: TGCGCCAGCAGCCAGAACCAAGGGGCGAGTAATTCACCCCTCCACTTT.